This record covers a single TCR beta chain. Because this beta chain is a stray read in a library intended to capture alpha chains, its abundance should not be given much weight. The data are from a study of spatial heterogeneity in lung cancer. About the research overall: Detection consistently captured more beta-chain sequences than alpha-chain sequences.

The presence of a unique molecular identifier marked each TCR cDNA molecule. From the 5' RACE reads, TCRdb called clonotypes with MiXCR, one entry per CDR3 protein. The profile shows about 4,400 distinct CDR3 sequences, 20% to 25% of them singletons. Time point in this sample: sample taken at primary tumor resection. From tumor, nontumor lung or frozen PBMC, whole RNA was taken unsorted for sequencing. About 73 TRACERx patients with early, untreated non-small cell lung cancer donated samples. The clonotype comes from a female donor with early-stage non-small cell lung cancer. The specimen was normal lung tissue next to the tumor, collected at surgery.

CDR3 sequence: CASSEGDRGSYNSPLHF. CDR3 in DNA: TGTGCCAGCAGTGAAGGAGATCGCGGCTCCTATAATTCACCCCTCCACTTT. The chain combines TRBV6-1 with TRBJ1-6; no definite D call. The V end was cut by 1 base, the J end by 0 bases, with 10 bases between. The CDR3 spans 17 residues. Germline V gene lookup returns CDR1 MNHNS and CDR2 SASEGT.